These 29 T cell receptor beta chains share one sample of origin, sequenced in a study of blood T cell repertoires in COVID-19. The assay was immunoSEQ multiplex PCR, and TCRdb's table has in-frame clones only and misses some. The sample gives around 230,000 clones, over 70% of which show up once; roughly 7.9% is in the top ten. The sample taken for sequencing was peripheral blood. The receptors shown here come from a woman of 80 years or more with acute or convalescent COVID-19.

The rearrangement joins TRBV5-1 to TRBJ1-6; maybe TRBD1 (5 bases). Germline CDR1 SGHRS, CDR2 YFSETQ. CDR3 size: 15 residues. Trimming shortened V by 0 bases and J by 9 bases, and 13 bases separated the two germline ends. This CDR3 reads CASSLEPGSGSPLHF. For the CDR3, the DNA is TGCGCCAGCAGCTTGGAGCCAGGGTCCGGTTCACCCCTCCACTTT.

The gene calls are TRBV5-6 and TRBJ2-3, with D possibly matching TRBD2 (6 bases). The V and J ends lost 4 bases and 7 bases respectively, with 7 bases between them. CDR1 and CDR2 (germline): SGHDT, YYEEEE. The CDR3 is 11 residues long. CDR3 DNA: TGTGCCAGCAGCAGGACTAATACGCAGTATTTT. This codes for CASSRTNTQYF.

The J gene is TRBJ2-1, the V gene TRBV9, with a possible D match to TRBD2 (7 bases). Germline CDR1 is SGDLS and CDR2 is YYNGEE. V dropped 7 bases and J dropped 8 bases, with 25 bases sitting between them. This CDR3 contains 16 residues. The CDR3 DNA sequence: TGTGCCAGCTCGGACGGGGGGCCCCGAGCTGCCGATGAGCAGTTCTTC. Its translation: CASSDGGPRAADEQFF.

This CDR3 reads CASSHLRTHSYEQYF. The CDR3 nucleotides are TGCGCCAGCAGCCACTTGAGGACTCACTCCTACGAGCAGTACTTC. The chain couples TRBV4-1 to TRBJ2-7; TRBD2 is a possible D gene (5 bases). Between the trimmed V and J ends, which lost 3 bases and 0 bases, there was a span of 12 bases. The CDR3 sequence is 15 residues long. Germline-derived CDR1 and CDR2 are MGHRA and YSYEKL.

The chain has TRBV24-1 and TRBJ1-4, with a tentative D call TRBD1 (5 bases). The CDR3 covers 17 residues. Germline V lookup: CDR1 KGHDR, CDR2 SFDVKD. V was pared by 0 bases and J by 8 bases, with 18 bases between. In DNA form, the CDR3 reads TGTGCCACCAGTGATTTGTTACCAGCCAGCGGGGGAGAAAAACTGTTTTTT. Translation gives CATSDLLPASGGEKLFF.

The V and J genes are TRBV18 and TRBJ1-4; TRBD1 agrees at 7 bases. There are 15 residues in the CDR3. The junction had 9 bases not matched to a gene; V was cut back by 4 bases and J by 7 bases. Germline CDR1 and CDR2: KGHSH and LQKENI. CDR3 sequence (DNA): TGTGCCAGCTCACTATCCGGGACAGCTATTGAAAAACTGTTTTTT. Translating gives CASSLSGTAIEKLFF.

The chain couples TRBV5-1 to TRBJ2-1, with D uncertain. The CDR3 has 14 amino acids. CDR1 is SGHRS, CDR2 YFSETQ, per germline. V gave up 0 bases and J gave up 2 bases, with 6 bases separating them. CDR3 loop: CASSLGSAYNEQFF. The DNA for the CDR3 is TGCGCCAGCAGCTTGGGCAGTGCCTACAATGAGCAGTTCTTC.

The chain has TRBV5-1 and TRBJ2-3, with TRBD2 matching over 10 bases. The CDR3 runs to 16 residues. Germline lookup yields CDR1 SGHRS and CDR2 YFSETQ. V trimming: 1 base; J trimming: 3 bases; junction bases outside the gene matches: 5. The CDR3 region is CASSLFSGGETDTQYF. As DNA, the CDR3 is TGCGCCAGCAGCTTGTTCAGCGGGGGGGAGACAGATACGCAGTATTTT.

The V gene is TRBV5-6, the J gene TRBJ1-1; 11 nucleotides line up with TRBD1. This CDR3 has 15 residues. Germline V gene data show CDR1 as SGHDT and CDR2 as YYEEEE. Trimming took 4 bases from V and 3 from J; bases not matched to a gene: 5. The CDR3: CASSRGDRGDTEAFF. DNA of the CDR3: TGTGCCAGCAGCAGAGGGGACAGGGGGGACACTGAAGCTTTCTTT.

The V gene is TRBV4-1, the J gene TRBJ2-1, with 12 bases identical to TRBD2. The CDR3 is 18 residues long. J lost 0 bases, V lost 1 base, and 4 bases had no gene match. CDR1 MGHRA and CDR2 YSYEKL come from the germline V gene. CDR3 sequence reads: CASSQAPTSGGSYNEQFF. The CDR3 DNA is TGCGCCAGCAGCCAAGCACCGACTAGCGGGGGCTCCTACAATGAGCAGTTCTTC.

The genes are TRBV12-5 and TRBJ1-5; 8 nucleotides line up with TRBD1. V lost 0 bases and J lost 2; bases outside the gene matches: 12. This CDR3 contains 19 residues. CDR1 is LGHNT and CDR2 is FRNRAP in the germline V gene. The CDR3 DNA reads as TGTGCTAGTGGTTTGGTAGTTTTTCAGGGGGCATTGGGCAATCAGCCCCAGCATTTT. It codes for CASGLVVFQGALGNQPQHF. Variable domain in full (rest from reference TRBV12-5 and TRBJ1-5): DARVTQTPRHKVTEMGQEVTMRCQPILGHNTVFWYRQTMMQGLELLAYFRNRAPLDDSGMPKDRFSAEMPDATLATLKIQPSEPRDSAVYFCASGLVVFQGALGNQPQHFGDGTRLSIL.

The J gene is TRBJ2-3, the V gene TRBV11-2; 13 positions agree with TRBD2. CDR3 length: 17 residues. J was trimmed by 6 bases and V by 5 bases; bases with no gene match: 11. From germline, CDR1 is SGHAT and CDR2 FQNNGV. The CDR3 sequence: CASSAGLAGIQQDTQYF. CDR3 DNA: TGTGCCAGCAGCGCGGGACTAGCGGGGATACAACAGGATACGCAGTATTTT. Filled out from reference TRBV11-2 and TRBJ2-3, the complete variable domain reads EAGVAQSPRYKIIEKRQSVAFWCNPISGHATLYWYQQILGQGPKLLIQFQNNGVVDDSQLPKDRFSAERLKGVDSTLKIQPAKLEDSAVYLCASSAGLAGIQQDTQYFGPGTRLTVL.

This clone was detected a few times. The chain employs TRBV2 and TRBJ1-1; TRBD1 is a possible D gene (6 bases). In germline, CDR1 is SNHLY, CDR2 FYNNEI. V shed 5 bases and J shed 4 bases, with 17 bases lying between them. The CDR3 is made up of 15 amino acids. The chain's CDR3 is CASSIMGGGSTEAFF. The CDR3 nucleotides are TGTGCCAGCAGTATTATGGGAGGGGGGAGCACTGAAGCTTTCTTT.

This clone was counted a few times. This chain links TRBV20-1 with TRBJ2-1; 8 bases match TRBD2. Germline trimming cut 3 bases from V and 6 bases from J; bases unmatched to any gene: 19. CDR1 is DFQATT, CDR2 SNEGSKA, per germline (reference sequence). The CDR3 extends over 18 amino acids. CDR3 loop: CSASPLGGGGPRGNEQFF. The CDR3 DNA follows: TGCAGTGCTAGTCCCCTCGGGGGCGGGGGGCCTCGAGGCAATGAGCAGTTCTTC.

V usage is TRBV5-1 and J usage is TRBJ1-1, with no clear D. The V end lost 0 bases, the J end lost 6 bases, and 12 bases lay between the germline ends. The CDR3 is 14 residues long. Germline V gene lookup returns CDR1 SGHRS and CDR2 YFSETQ. The CDR3: CASSLARGNSEAFF. The CDR3 region has the DNA TGCGCCAGCAGCTTGGCTCGAGGGAATTCTGAAGCTTTCTTT. The full variable domain, its missing parts supplied by reference TRBV5-1 and TRBJ1-1, is KAGVTQTPRYLIKTRGQQVTLSCSPISGHRSVSWYQQTPGQGLQFLFEYFSETQRNKGNFPGRFSGRQFSNSRSEMNVSTLELGDSALYLCASSLARGNSEAFFGQGTRLTVV.

The gene calls are TRBV6-5 and TRBJ2-3; TRBD2 agrees at 9 bases. CDR1 is MNHEY and CDR2 is SVGAGI in the germline V gene. Trimming removed 8 bases from V and 4 bases from J; junction bases left unmatched: 10. CDR3 size: 15 residues. The DNA of the CDR3 is TGTGCCAGCTACCGTCTAGCGGGACCCGCAGATACGCAGTATTTT. Protein sequence: CASYRLAGPADTQYF.

The V gene is TRBV27, the J gene TRBJ2-1; TRBD2 aligns across 10 bases. Germline CDR1 MNHEY, CDR2 SMNVEV (reference sequence). Trimming cost V 5 bases and J 10 bases; bases outside gene matches: 11. The length of the CDR3 is 15 residues. The CDR3 loop reads CASSLSGRAEGEQFF. The CDR3 bases are TGTGCCAGCAGTCTCAGCGGGAGGGCCGAGGGGGAGCAGTTCTTC.

The V call is TRBV12-5, the J call TRBJ2-2; TRBD1 matches 8 bases. V was clipped by 1 base and J by 4 bases; unmatched bases: 5. The CDR3 consists of 16 residues. In germline, CDR1 is LGHNT, CDR2 FRNRAP. CDR3 nucleotides: TGTGCTAGTGGTTTGGCCGGGACAGGTCCCACCGGGGAGCTGTTTTTT. Its translation is CASGLAGTGPTGELFF.

The chain uses TRBV12-3 or TRBV12-4 and TRBJ2-1, with D unclear. The CDR3 consists of 13 residues. V was shortened by 7 bases and J by 9 bases, with 16 bases between the two germline ends. CDR3 DNA sequence: TGTGCCAGCACCAATTCTCTAGGTGTTGAGCAGTTCTTC. Protein product: CASTNSLGVEQFF.

V is TRBV6-5 and J is TRBJ1-5; 8 nucleotides line up with TRBD1. Trimming removed 6 bases from V and 1 base from J; junction bases left unmatched: 5. The CDR3 length is 15 residues. Germline values: CDR1 MNHEY, CDR2 SVGAGI. CDR3 nucleotide sequence: TGTGCCAGCAGCTTTAACAGGGGGAGCAATCAGCCCCAGCATTTT. It yields the protein CASSFNRGSNQPQHF.

This clone was detected only once. This rearrangement joins TRBV3-1 (or the pseudogene TRBV3-2) to TRBJ1-2, with 9 positions matching TRBD1. CDR1 LGHDT and CDR2 YNNKEL come from the germline V gene (reference sequence). V gave up 4 bases and J gave up 5 bases; unmatched junction bases: 8. The CDR3 covers 15 residues. CDR3 coding DNA: TGTGCCAGCAGCCCGGGACAGGGCTCTTTGTATGGCTACACCTTC. Protein sequence: CASSPGQGSLYGYTF.

In the case of this clone: This CDR3 is also generated by other DNA sequences in the sample. The chain joins TRBV18 to TRBJ1-1; possible D gene TRBD1, 6 bases. Trimming took 3 bases from V and 0 from J, leaving 8 bases between them. The CDR3 length is 14 residues. Germline CDR1 KGHSH, CDR2 LQKENI. The CDR3, as DNA: TGTGCCAGCTCACCGGGACAAGTGAACACTGAAGCTTTCTTT. Translation: CASSPGQVNTEAFF.

V and J are TRBV12-5 and TRBJ2-5, with D perhaps matching TRBD2 (6 bases). Looked up from germline, CDR1 is LGHNT and CDR2 is FRNRAP. This CDR3 has 16 amino acids. V lost 3 bases, J lost 0 bases, and 14 bases lay in between. CDR3 residues: CASGFRDWGHQETQYF. As DNA, the CDR3 is TGTGCTAGTGGTTTCCGGGACTGGGGCCACCAAGAGACCCAGTACTTC.

The chain is built from TRBV24-1 and TRBJ1-5, with D possibly being TRBD1 (6 bases). Trimming pared 9 bases from V and 0 bases from J, leaving 20 bases between. In germline, CDR1 is KGHDR, CDR2 SFDVKD. The CDR3 has 17 amino acids. DNA for the CDR3: TGTGCCACCGCCGACCAAAAGGGACACCATAGCAATCAGCCCCAGCATTTT. Protein sequence: CATADQKGHHSNQPQHF.

The chain uses TRBV9 and TRBJ1-4; D is unresolved. The CDR3 has 14 amino acids. The ends were cut back, 2 bases at V and 5 bases at J, with 10 bases in the middle. Germline CDR1 SGDLS, CDR2 YYNGEE. The CDR3 region has the DNA TGTGCCAGCAGCGTCCCCGGGGTGAATGAAAAACTGTTTTTT. Its translation is CASSVPGVNEKLFF.

The V and J genes are TRBV7-9 and TRBJ1-2, with TRBD1 matching 8 bases. The CDR3 is 13 residues long. Germline CDR1 SEHNR, CDR2 FQNEAQ (reference sequence). V gave up 1 base and J gave up 8 bases; unmatched junction bases: 3. In nucleotides, the CDR3 is TGTGCCAGCAGCTTAGTGACAGGGGACGGCTACACCTTC. This encodes CASSLVTGDGYTF.

This clone was counted only a few times. The rearrangement uses TRBV24-1 and TRBJ2-1, with D perhaps matching TRBD1 (5 bases). In germline, CDR1 is KGHDR, CDR2 SFDVKD. The CDR3 is made up of 12 amino acids. V lost 7 bases and J 8 bases, leaving 11 bases between the germline ends. The CDR3 bases are TGTGCCACCAGCCCGTCGACAGATGAGCAGTTCTTC. Amino acids: CATSPSTDEQFF.

This chain uses TRBV7-2 with TRBJ2-5, with D perhaps matching TRBD2 (6 bases). The V gene's germline CDR1 is SGHTA and CDR2 FQGNSA. The CDR3 runs 14 residues. The V gene lost 5 bases and the J gene lost 4 bases, with 14 bases spanning the gap. This CDR3 reads CASSLQEGRETQYF. The CDR3 coding sequence is TGTGCCAGCAGCCTTCAGGAGGGTCGAGAGACCCAGTACTTC.

This clone showed up just once. The chain joins TRBV5-8 to TRBJ2-5; possibly TRBD1 for D (6 bases). The ends were cut back, 0 bases at V and 5 bases at J, with 11 bases in the middle. This CDR3 has 14 amino acids. Germline CDR1 reads SGHTS; CDR2 reads YDEGEE. The CDR3 loop is CASSLVVQGETQYF. The CDR3 nucleotides read TGTGCCAGCAGCTTGGTCGTGCAGGGGGAGACCCAGTACTTC. The entire variable domain, with the rest obtained from reference TRBV5-8 and TRBJ2-5, is as follows: EAGVTQSPTHLIKTRGQQATLRCSPISGHTSVYWYQQALGLGLQFLLWYDEGEERNRGNFPPRFSGRQFPNYSSELNVNALELEDSALYLCASSLVVQGETQYFGPGTRLLVL.